These T cell receptor beta chains were read from a single sample in a study of blood T cells in healthy people across ages. TCRdb passed the 5' RACE reads through MiXCR, listing each CDR3 protein once. Of about 1.8 million distinct CDR3 sequences in the sample, less than 50% were seen once. What was sequenced was blood. These receptors all stem from a woman between 40 and 55 years old in good health. Both conserved end residues are part of each CDR3. Each record gives: clone size, J gene, V gene, D gene, CDR3 DNA, CDR3 protein. The D gene is left open where the match is weak. Where a row states a size, it is once, few, many or the class of an expanded clone; other rows omit it.

NA | TRBJ2-3 | TRBV7-2 | NA | TGTGCCAGCAGCTCGAACCCATTCAGGACAGATACGCAGTATTTT | CASSSNPFRTDTQYF
few | TRBJ2-5 | TRBV11-2 | TRBD1 | TGTGCCAGCAGACCAAACAGGGGACGGCAGACCCAGTACTTC | CASRPNRGRQTQYF
NA | TRBJ2-3 | TRBV3-1 | TRBD1 | TGTGCCAGCACCCAAGACGGGGGACAGGGGGCATCAGATACGCAGTATTTT | CASTQDGGQGASDTQYF
NA | TRBJ2-3 | TRBV9 | NA | TGTGCCAGCAGCGTAGAGGGGACCAGCACAGATACGCAGTATTTT | CASSVEGTSTDTQYF
NA | TRBJ2-7 | TRBV28 | NA | TGTGCCAGCAGTCCCACCCCCACCGGGACCGTGTACAATGAGCAGTACTTC | CASSPTPTGTVYNEQYF
NA | TRBJ2-1 | TRBV15 | NA | TGTGCCACCAGCCTCACAGGGGGGGCCTACAATGAGCAGTTCTTC | CATSLTGGAYNEQFF
NA | TRBJ2-5 | TRBV20-1 | NA | TGCAGTGCTAGAGACGGGCGGGGCCCCCAAGAGACCCAGTACTTC | CSARDGRGPQETQYF
NA | TRBJ2-3 | TRBV12-3/TRBV12-4 | TRBD2 | TGTGCCAGCAGTCCCACCACGATGGTAGCGGGGGACACAGATACGCAGTATTTT | CASSPTTMVAGDTDTQYF
NA | TRBJ2-1 | TRBV29-1 | NA | TGCAGCGATGAATTTGGGGGACGTGGGAATGAGCAGTTCTTC | CSDEFGGRGNEQFF
NA | TRBJ2-2 | TRBV11-2 | NA | TGTGCCAGCAGCTCAAGGGGGACAACACCCGGGGAGCTGTTTTTT | CASSSRGTTPGELFF
few | TRBJ2-7 | TRBV12-3/TRBV12-4 | NA | TGTGCCAGCCGCCCCAACCAAGGGGCCTACGAGCAGTACTTC | CASRPNQGAYEQYF
NA | TRBJ2-7 | TRBV18 | NA | TGTGCCAGCTCACCTTTAGATTCCCACTCCTACGAGCAGTACTTC | CASSPLDSHSYEQYF
few | TRBJ2-5 | TRBV7-8 | TRBD1 | TGTGCCAGCAGCTTAGGACAGGGTAGGCTCCGAGAGACCCAGTACTTC | CASSLGQGRLRETQYF
NA | TRBJ1-1 | TRBV7-2 | NA | TGTGCCAGCAGCTTCAAGGTGGGGAACACTGAAGCTTTCTTT | CASSFKVGNTEAFF
NA | TRBJ1-1 | TRBV20-1 | NA | TGCAGTGCTGATGACGGCCCGAACACTGAAGCTTTCTTT | CSADDGPNTEAFF
NA | TRBJ1-2 | TRBV28 | NA | TGTGCCAGCACTGAGGGGGGGAGGGTCTATGGCTACACCTTC | CASTEGGRVYGYTF
NA | TRBJ2-1 | TRBV2 | TRBD1 | TGTGCCAGCAGTGGTGGACAGGGGGTAAACTGGTCTGGCAATGAGCAGTTCTTC | CASSGGQGVNWSGNEQFF
NA | TRBJ2-7 | TRBV27 | TRBD1 | TGTGCCAGCACCAGGGGGCAGGGTGGCTTCTACGAGCAGTACTTC | CASTRGQGGFYEQYF
NA | TRBJ2-1 | TRBV20-1 | TRBD2 | TGCAGTGCTACTGAGACTAGCGGGTACAATGAGCAGTTCTTC | CSATETSGYNEQFF
few | TRBJ1-2 | TRBV9 | NA | TGTGCCAGCAGCGTAGGGGGTGTAGGACAGAGCTATGGCTACACCTTC | CASSVGGVGQSYGYTF
NA | TRBJ2-5 | TRBV29-1 | NA | TGCAGCGTTGATGACCTCGAGAGCGGGTGGGAGACCCAGTACTTC | CSVDDLESGWETQYF
few | TRBJ1-6 | TRBV20-1 | NA | TGCAGTGCTAGACGGGAGAACGGGAATTCACCCCTCCACTTT | CSARRENGNSPLHF
once | TRBJ2-7 | TRBV5-4 | NA | TGTGCCAGCAGCCCGCAACCCGGGACCGCGGTTTACGAGCAGTACTTC | CASSPQPGTAVYEQYF
few | TRBJ2-1 | TRBV7-8 | TRBD1 | TGTGCCAGCACCGGGACAGAGACAGAGAATGAGCAGTTCTTC | CASTGTETENEQFF
NA | TRBJ2-1 | TRBV5-1 | TRBD2 | TGCGCCAGCCGATTGACTAGCGGGGGGGACAATGAGCAGTTCTTC | CASRLTSGGDNEQFF
NA | TRBJ1-5 | TRBV7-2 | TRBD1 | TGTGCCAGCAGCTTACGGTCAGGGGGCTATCAGCCCCAGCATTTT | CASSLRSGGYQPQHF
NA | TRBJ2-4 | TRBV7-2 | TRBD1 | TGTGCCAGCAGCTCAGGGACAGGGAGGAACATTCAGTACTTC | CASSSGTGRNIQYF
NA | TRBJ2-3 | TRBV6-2/TRBV6-3 | TRBD1 | TGTGCCAGCAGACGACAGGGGCCGCGGAGCACAGATACGCAGTATTTT | CASRRQGPRSTDTQYF
many | TRBJ2-1 | TRBV7-2 | NA | TGTGCCAGCAGCCCGGAATACAATGAGCAGTTCTTC | CASSPEYNEQFF
many | TRBJ2-1 | TRBV6-1 | TRBD1 | TGTGCCAGCAGTGTGACACCGGGACAGGGGGACTACAATGAGCAGTTCTTC | CASSVTPGQGDYNEQFF
NA | TRBJ1-2 | TRBV7-9 | NA | TGTGCCAGCAGCTTCCCGGGATCCACCGGCTACACCTTC | CASSFPGSTGYTF
NA | TRBJ1-4 | TRBV20-1 | TRBD1 | TGCAGTGCATGGTCGGGAGGGGGCCCTTTAGCAAAACTGTTTTTT | CSAWSGGGPLAKLFF
few | TRBJ2-6 | TRBV5-8 | NA | TGTGCCAGCAGCTCCCCCCCGTGGGGGGCCAACGTCCTGACTTTC | CASSSPPWGANVLTF
NA | TRBJ2-7 | TRBV20-1 | TRBD2 | TGCAGTGCTAGAGAGCGAGGTCCCGGGACTAGCGGGGAGCAGTACTTC | CSARERGPGTSGEQYF
NA | TRBJ1-2 | TRBV6-5 | TRBD1 | TGTGCCAGCAGTTTCGGGACAGGGAGGAGGGGCTACACCTTC | CASSFGTGRRGYTF
few | TRBJ1-5 | TRBV20-1 | NA | TGCAGTGCTATCCCCCAGGCAGATCCTGGCAATCAGCCCCAGCATTTT | CSAIPQADPGNQPQHF
few | TRBJ2-7 | TRBV10-1 | NA | TGCGCCAGCAGTGACCCCCACCGGGCTGGTGGCTACGAGCAGTACTTC | CASSDPHRAGGYEQYF
once | TRBJ1-3 | TRBV3-1 | NA | TGTGCCAGCAGGCCTCGGGAAACGGGAGGAAACACCATATATTTT | CASRPRETGGNTIYF
few | TRBJ2-5 | TRBV2 | NA | TGTGCCAGCAGTGACCCGGGGGCGAAGACCCAGTACTTC | CASSDPGAKTQYF